Listed here is a single T cell receptor (beta chain). Its specificity is not known. The PCR made use of 60 Vbeta and 13 Jbeta primers. Measured with immunoSEQ multiplex PCR; TCRdb has only the in-frame clones, and not every one. The data contain over 95,000 clones, more than 75% of them singletons. The data belong to a study of cytomegalovirus exposure and HLA in healthy donors. Study-level findings and limits: In a later analysis, V- and J-gene trimming of beta chains associated with a DCLRE1C missense variant, replicated independently. Some TCR beta chains (164 of them) were listed as cytomegalovirus-associated.

CDR3 size: 11 residues. The germline CDR1 and CDR2 sequences are DFQATT and SNEGSKA (reference sequence). V lost 5 bases, J lost 7 bases, and 8 bases lay in between. V usage is TRBV20-1 and J usage is TRBJ1-4; D is ambiguous. The receptor comes from a woman aged 40-49 years in good health and CMV-seropositive. The sequenced material came from PBMCs. The CDR3 DNA sequence: TGCAGTGCTGGCGGTCCTGAAAAACTGTTTTTT. This translates into CSAGGPEKLFF.